These 18 T cell receptor beta chains originate from one sample sequenced in a study of beta chain features in type 1 diabetes. Investigators reverse transcribed all isolated RNA, so they sequenced expressed TCRB transcripts. Here immunoSEQ multiplex PCR was the method, and the copy in TCRdb shows in-frame clones only, minus some. The sample yields more than 150,000 clones, around 10% seen once. The sample consisted of central memory CD4+ T cells from blood. The receptors were sampled from a man younger than 30 in good health.

The rearrangement uses TRBV5-1 and TRBJ2-7, with TRBD2 as a possible D gene (5 bases). V was shortened by 1 base and J by 5 bases, with 13 bases between the two germline ends. Germline CDR1 and CDR2: SGHRS and YFSETQ. CDR3 length: 14 amino acids. The CDR3 region is CASSLRPGKDEQYF. DNA of the CDR3: TGCGCCAGCAGCTTGAGACCGGGGAAGGACGAGCAGTACTTC.

This clone was observed a few times. The chain employs TRBV19 and TRBJ2-3; 7 nucleotides match TRBD1. Germline CDR1 and CDR2: LNHDA and SQIVND (reference sequence). This CDR3 is 14 amino acids long. Trimming removed 5 bases from V and 7 bases from J; junction bases left unmatched: 9. The CDR3 loop is CASSLGGGTYTQYF. As DNA, the CDR3 is TGTGCCAGTAGTTTAGGGGGCGGCACTTATACGCAGTATTTT.

The gene calls are TRBV7-3 and TRBJ2-1, with 14 nucleotides matching TRBD2. With 3 bases clipped from V and 7 bases from J, the junction kept 2 bases outside the gene matches. The CDR3 loop spans 15 amino acids. Germline V lookup: CDR1 SGHTA, CDR2 FQGTGA. CDR3 DNA sequence: TGTGCCAGCAGCTTGACTAGCGGGAGGGAAAATGAGCAGTTCTTC. This gives the protein CASSLTSGRENEQFF.

A few counts support this clone. V is TRBV30 and J is TRBJ2-3; the match to TRBD1 covers 8 bases. The J segment lost 4 bases and the V segment lost 4 bases, leaving 4 bases of the junction unmatched. The V gene's germline CDR1 is GTSNPN and CDR2 SVGIG (reference sequence). This CDR3 is 13 amino acids long. The CDR3 loop is CAWKTGEADTQYF. Written as DNA, the CDR3 is TGTGCCTGGAAGACAGGGGAAGCAGATACGCAGTATTTT.

V usage is TRBV5-6 and J usage is TRBJ1-1, with D unclear. V was shortened by 1 base and J by 1 base, with 11 bases between the two germline ends. CDR1 is SGHDT, CDR2 YYEEEE, per germline. The CDR3 is 15 amino acids. The CDR3 DNA follows: TGTGCCAGCAGCTTGAGGCTAGCCGGGAACACTGAAGCTTTCTTT. The encoded protein is CASSLRLAGNTEAFF.

This clone has just a few counts. This chain links TRBV5-1 with TRBJ1-1; 9 bases map to TRBD1. The germline V gene has CDR1 SGHRS and CDR2 YFSETQ. Germline trimming cut 6 bases from V and 0 bases from J; bases unmatched to any gene: 6. The CDR3 has 15 residues. The CDR3 loop reads CASTPRTGVNTEAFF. CDR3 bases: TGCGCCAGCACCCCCCGGACAGGGGTGAACACTGAAGCTTTCTTT.

This clone was seen a handful of times. The V gene is TRBV5-4, the J gene TRBJ2-3; no definite D call. The ends were cut back, 6 bases at V and 4 bases at J, with 12 bases in the middle. The CDR3 extends over 13 amino acids. CDR1 SGHNT and CDR2 YYREEE come from the germline V gene (reference sequence). The DNA for the CDR3 is TGTGCCAGCACCCCGGATCCCCCAGATACGCAGTATTTT. It translates to CASTPDPPDTQYF.

The chain uses TRBV11-2 and TRBJ1-5, with a weak D call TRBD1 (5 bases). CDR1 and CDR2 (germline): SGHAT, FQNNGV. V was clipped by 2 bases and J by 2 bases, with 7 bases between them. This CDR3 is 14 amino acids long. In DNA, the CDR3 is TGTGCCAGCAGCTTATCGGGGGGCAATCAGCCCCAGCATTTT. Translation gives CASSLSGGNQPQHF.

The chain uses TRBV4-3 and TRBJ1-2; TRBD1 is a possible D gene (5 bases). Trimming removed 3 bases from V and 4 bases from J, with 18 bases in between. There are 16 residues in the CDR3. Germline values: CDR1 LGHNA, CDR2 YSLEER. CDR3 in DNA: TGCGCCAGCAGCCATCCTGGGATCCAGGGCGGCTATGGCTACACCTTC. Amino acid sequence: CASSHPGIQGGYGYTF.

In its sample, this clone was seen a few times. This chain links TRBV28 with TRBJ2-1; TRBD2 is a possible D gene (5 bases). V was cut by 3 bases and J by 5 bases, with 14 bases left in between. Looked up from germline, CDR1 is MDHEN and CDR2 is SYDVKM. There are 15 residues in the CDR3. The CDR3 nucleotides read TGTGCCAGCAGTTTCACTGGACTGGAAGACAATGAGCAGTTCTTC. It is translated as CASSFTGLEDNEQFF.

This clone has just a few counts. J is TRBJ1-1 and V is TRBV29-1; 8 bases are a match to TRBD1. Germline loops: CDR1 SQVTM, CDR2 ANQGSEA. The CDR3 consists of 13 residues. V lost 8 bases, J lost 1 base, and 6 bases stayed unmatched. This CDR3 is CSLGTGTNTEAFF. In DNA form, the CDR3 reads TGCAGCCTTGGGACAGGAACGAACACTGAAGCTTTCTTT.

This clone was found many times. This chain connects TRBV7-9 to TRBJ2-3, with D tentatively TRBD1 (6 bases). The CDR3 has 15 residues. Germline CDR1 is SEHNR and CDR2 is FQNEAQ (reference sequence). Trimming shortened V by 6 bases and J by 2 bases, and 15 bases separated the two germline ends. CDR3 sequence reads: CASRWQGISTDTQYF. Here the CDR3 DNA reads TGTGCCAGCAGGTGGCAGGGGATTTCCACAGATACGCAGTATTTT.

This clone has only a few counts. The rearrangement uses TRBV2 and TRBJ2-4, with D hard to call. The CDR3 spans 16 residues. Germline V gene sequence: CDR1 SNHLY, CDR2 FYNNEI. Trimming removed 2 bases from V and 0 bases from J, with 11 bases in between. As DNA, the CDR3 is TGTGCCAGCAGTGAATGGGAAGTTCTAGCCAAAAACATTCAGTACTTC. It yields the protein CASSEWEVLAKNIQYF.

The V call is TRBV6-5, the J call TRBJ2-5; 9 bases map to TRBD2. After removal of 5 bases from V and 2 bases from J, the junction contained 6 bases not matched to a gene. Germline loops: CDR1 MNHEY, CDR2 SVGAGI. This CDR3 contains 15 residues. The CDR3 nucleotides read TGTGCCAGCAGTGACTATGCGGGGGGGCAAGAGACCCAGTACTTC. Residues: CASSDYAGGQETQYF.

The chain is built from TRBV5-4 and TRBJ1-2; tentative D call: TRBD1 (5 bases). With 0 bases removed from V and 7 bases from J, the gap between germline ends came to 22 bases. This CDR3 has 17 residues. Germline V lookup: CDR1 SGHNT, CDR2 YYREEE (reference sequence). CDR3 DNA sequence: TGTGCCAGCAGCTTGGAAGCGGGACTGGCGGCGTCAGGTGGCTACACCTTC. It is translated as CASSLEAGLAASGGYTF.

The chain joins TRBV29-1 to TRBJ2-5, with a tentative D call TRBD2 (5 bases). The J call may be wrong; the DNA end is better matched by TRBJ2-7. Germline V gives CDR1 SQVTM, CDR2 ANQGSEA. The CDR3 is 12 amino acids. For the CDR3, the DNA is TGCAGCGGCTTGGGTGAGGGCTACGAGCAGTACTTC. Translating gives CSGLGEGYEQYF.

The gene calls are TRBV14 and TRBJ2-1; 7 bases are shared with TRBD1. The germline gives CDR1 SGHDN, CDR2 FVKESK. J was trimmed by 2 bases and V by 3 bases; bases with no gene match: 7. The CDR3 has 16 residues. CDR3 protein: CASSQERGQAYNEQFF. In nucleotides, the CDR3 is TGTGCCAGCAGCCAGGAGAGGGGGCAAGCCTACAATGAGCAGTTCTTC.

The CDR3 nucleotides read TGTGCCATCAGTGAGAGAGATTCAAGGGAGACCCAGTACTTC. Translated: CAISERDSRETQYF. The chain carries TRBV10-3 and TRBJ2-5, with no clear D. Germline V gene data show CDR1 as ENHRY and CDR2 as SYGVKD. V was shortened by 2 bases and J by 5 bases, with 12 bases between the two germline ends. CDR3 size: 14 residues.